This T cell receptor (beta chain) was profiled in a study of long-term antiretroviral therapy in people with HIV. This CDR3 region has 14 residues. Trimming stripped 4 bases from V and 8 bases from J, with 17 bases between. From germline, CDR1 is MNHNY and CDR2 SVGAGI (reference sequence). An immunoSEQ assay, version v3.0, was performed at survey level. Data came from immunoSEQ multiplex PCR; TCRdb stores just in-frame clones and leaves some out. The sample gives some 35,000 clones, about four fifths of which show up once; 3% to 3.5% is in the top ten. This clone was observed a handful of times. The material was unsorted PBMCs, obtained 3 years after starting antiretroviral therapy. V usage is TRBV6-6 and J usage is TRBJ1-2; the D gene is possibly TRBD1 (6 bases). The receptor's source is a man between 50 and 59 years old with HIV. The CDR3 DNA reads as TGTGCCAGCAGTTCGACTCAGACAGGTTACGGCTACACCTTC. Translated: CASSSTQTGYGYTF.